The 23 T cell receptor beta chains listed next were all sequenced from one sample in a study of cytomegalovirus exposure and HLA in healthy donors. The PCR contained 60 Vbeta and 13 Jbeta primers. Some clones are missing from TCRdb's copy, which holds only in-frame ones; the method was immunoSEQ multiplex PCR. Altogether about 110,000 clones are present, about 80% being singletons, with the ten largest covering 2% to 2.5%. Material: PBMCs. Receptors were obtained from a man aged 25 to 40 in good health and CMV-seronegative.

The chain carries TRBV18 and TRBJ2-7; 8 positions agree with TRBD1. This CDR3 spans 14 amino acids. Germline-derived CDR1 and CDR2 are KGHSH and LQKENI. V lost 3 bases and J lost 5; bases outside the gene matches: 6. The CDR3 DNA is TGTGCCAGCTCACCCTCCGGGGACAGGCACGAGCAGTACTTC. Protein sequence: CASSPSGDRHEQYF.

This chain joins TRBV5-1 and TRBJ2-7, with TRBD1 as a possible D gene (5 bases). CDR1 is SGHRS, CDR2 YFSETQ, per germline. V was pared by 4 bases and J by 2 bases, with 13 bases between. The CDR3 is 14 amino acids. DNA for the CDR3: TGCGCCAGCAGCGGAAGGCAGGGCCCCTACGAGCAGTACTTC. Its translation is CASSGRQGPYEQYF.

This chain links TRBV6-5 with TRBJ2-1; 12 bases fit TRBD2. The V segment lost 6 bases and the J segment 5 bases; nucleotides outside the gene matches: 2. The CDR3 sequence is 14 residues long. Per germline, CDR1 MNHEY and CDR2 SVGAGI. The CDR3 region is CASRGTSGHNEQFF. CDR3 in DNA: TGTGCCAGCAGAGGGACTAGCGGGCACAATGAGCAGTTCTTC.

This chain uses TRBV28 with TRBJ1-5; TRBD1 agrees at 9 bases. CDR1 and CDR2 (germline): MDHEN, SYDVKM. The CDR3 is 14 residues long. Germline trimming cut 7 bases from V and 10 bases from J; bases unmatched to any gene: 11. This CDR3 reads CASMTGQGAQPQHF. For the CDR3, the DNA is TGTGCCAGCATGACGGGACAGGGAGCACAACCCCAGCATTTT.

The V and J genes are TRBV25-1 and TRBJ1-6, with D hard to call. This CDR3 region has 15 residues. Germline V gene sequence: CDR1 MGHDK, CDR2 SYGVNS. V lost 10 bases and J lost 0, with 13 bases in between. The CDR3: CATRLGSSYNSPLHF. CDR3 DNA sequence: TGTGCCACCAGGTTGGGGAGCTCCTATAATTCACCCCTCCACTTT.

The V call is TRBV28, the J call TRBJ1-1; D gene unclear. In germline, CDR1 is MDHEN, CDR2 SYDVKM. CDR3 length: 15 residues. Trimming took 8 bases from V and 8 from J, leaving 24 bases between them. Written as DNA, the CDR3 is TGTGCCAGCCATGCGGGCGGGTCGGGGAGCTTCGAAGCTTTCTTT. This translates into CASHAGGSGSFEAFF.

The V gene is TRBV19, the J gene TRBJ1-2; no clear D gene. The CDR3 is 13 amino acids. Per the germline V gene, CDR1 is LNHDA and CDR2 is SQIVND (reference sequence). V gave up 9 bases and J gave up 2 bases, with 13 bases separating them. DNA of the CDR3: TGTGCCAGCGTCGGGAGCAGAAACTATGGCTACACCTTC. As protein: CASVGSRNYGYTF. The complete variable domain, with remaining parts taken from reference TRBV19 and TRBJ1-2, reads DGGITQSPKYLFRKEGQNVTLSCEQNLNHDAMYWYRQDPGQGLRLIYYSQIVNDFQKGDIAEGYSVSREKKESFPLTVTSAQKNPTAFYLCASVGSRNYGYTFGSGTRLTVV.

This clone was seen a handful of times. The genes are TRBV14 and TRBJ1-6; D possibly corresponds to TRBD1 (5 bases). The CDR3 has 14 residues. Germline V gives CDR1 SGHDN, CDR2 FVKESK. The V and J ends lost 3 bases and 9 bases respectively, with 12 bases between them. The CDR3 DNA is TGTGCCAGCAGCCAGAGGGGAGGGCTTTCACCCCTCCACTTT. Translating it yields CASSQRGGLSPLHF.

This rearrangement joins TRBV2 to TRBJ2-7; tentative D call: TRBD2 (5 bases). Germline CDR1 reads SNHLY; CDR2 reads FYNNEI. CDR3 size: 11 residues. Trimming took 3 bases from V and 6 from J, leaving 6 bases between them. The CDR3 loop is CASSEAGEQYF. The DNA of the CDR3 is TGTGCCAGCAGTGAGGCGGGCGAGCAGTACTTC.

The chain couples TRBV5-1 to TRBJ2-1, with 9 bases lining up with TRBD2. The trim removed 6 bases at V and 8 bases at J, leaving 9 bases unmatched. This CDR3 comprises 14 residues. Germline CDR1 and CDR2: SGHRS and YFSETQ. The CDR3 loop is CASTAGGLFDEQFF. The CDR3 DNA reads as TGCGCCAGCACCGCGGGGGGGTTGTTCGATGAGCAGTTCTTC.

The V gene is TRBV7-6, the J gene TRBJ2-5; 8 bases line up with TRBD1. The closer fit of TRBJ2-7 to the DNA end suggests the J call may be wrong. This CDR3 contains 18 residues. CDR1 and CDR2 (germline): SGHVS, FNYEAQ. CDR3 in amino acids: CASSSTWADREETYEQYF. The DNA of the CDR3 is TGTGCCAGCAGCTCGACCTGGGCGGACAGGGAAGAAACCTACGAGCAGTACTTC.

This clone was seen a few times. The chain couples TRBV7-6 to TRBJ2-5; D is perhaps TRBD2 (6 bases). From germline, CDR1 is SGHVS and CDR2 FNYEAQ. The CDR3 covers 14 residues. The V and J ends lost 1 base and 3 bases respectively, with 9 bases between them. The CDR3 loop is CASSLDLAEETQYF. The CDR3 bases are TGTGCCAGCAGCTTAGATTTAGCGGAAGAGACCCAGTACTTC.

The DNA of the CDR3 is TGTGCCAGCAGCAAACGGACAGGGGCCTACGAGCAGTACTTC. Translating it yields CASSKRTGAYEQYF. V gene TRBV21-1 combines with J gene TRBJ2-7; TRBD1 is taken as the D call from the table, unchecked against the DNA. TRBV21-1 is annotated as a pseudogene. This CDR3 region has 14 residues.

The chain recombines TRBV28 with TRBJ2-1; 8 positions agree with TRBD1. After removal of 0 bases from V and 5 bases from J, the junction contained 0 bases not matched to a gene. The CDR3 is made up of 14 amino acids. CDR1 and CDR2 from the germline V gene are MDHEN and SYDVKM. The CDR3 is CASSLWTGDNEQFF. The CDR3, as DNA: TGTGCCAGCAGTTTATGGACAGGGGACAATGAGCAGTTCTTC.

V is TRBV28 and J is TRBJ1-2; possibly TRBD1 for D (6 bases). This CDR3 has 13 amino acids. Looked up from germline, CDR1 is MDHEN and CDR2 is SYDVKM. V was shortened by 6 bases and J by 5 bases, with 13 bases between the two germline ends. This CDR3 is CASSVGQPYGYTF. The CDR3 DNA is TGTGCCAGCAGCGTTGGACAGCCGTATGGCTACACCTTC.

The chain couples TRBV27 to TRBJ2-2, with 8 bases aligning to TRBD2. This CDR3 region has 15 residues. Losses at the gene ends were 1 base for V and 5 bases for J; bases not matched to a gene: 3. The germline gives CDR1 MNHEY, CDR2 SMNVEV (reference sequence). CDR3 sequence reads: CASSLLAGLTGELFF. For the CDR3, the DNA is TGTGCCAGCAGTTTATTAGCGGGACTGACCGGGGAGCTGTTTTTT.

This rearrangement joins TRBV5-1 to TRBJ1-1; TRBD1 agrees at 7 bases. CDR1 is SGHRS and CDR2 is YFSETQ in the germline V gene. The CDR3 totals 14 residues. Trimming at V came to 1 base and at J to 5 bases, leaving 5 bases not matched to a gene. CDR3 residues: CASSLTGAGTEAFF. CDR3 nucleotides: TGCGCCAGCAGCTTGACAGGGGCAGGGACTGAAGCTTTCTTT.

The gene calls are TRBV9 and TRBJ2-1, with 9 bases identical to TRBD2. Germline CDR1 and CDR2: SGDLS and YYNGEE. Trimming took 7 bases from V and 5 from J; bases not matched to a gene: 7. The CDR3 loop spans 14 amino acids. The CDR3 DNA follows: TGTGCCAGCGGCCTTAGCGGGAGCCACAATGAGCAGTTCTTC. Protein product: CASGLSGSHNEQFF.

To note about this clone: Other DNA variants within this sample encode the same CDR3. The genes are TRBV7-9 and TRBJ1-1; perhaps TRBD1 as D (6 bases). Germline V CDR1 and CDR2: SEHNR, FQNEAQ (reference sequence). This CDR3 has 14 residues. Trimming took off 1 base at V and 2 bases at J, with 8 bases between the two ends. The CDR3 loop is CASSLDRVNTEAFF. CDR3 DNA sequence: TGTGCCAGCAGCTTAGACAGGGTTAACACTGAAGCTTTCTTT.

The gene calls are TRBV5-4 and TRBJ1-6; 8 bases line up with TRBD1. Trimming removed 6 bases from V and 6 bases from J; junction bases left unmatched: 11. The V gene's germline CDR1 is SGHNT and CDR2 YYREEE (reference sequence). CDR3 size: 16 residues. CDR3 bases: TGTGCCAGCACCCCTGACCTCGGACAGGGTAATTCACCCCTCCACTTT. This codes for CASTPDLGQGNSPLHF.

This clone came up a few times. The chain's CDR3 is CSVQWSGNTIYF. The CDR3 DNA reads TGCAGCGTCCAGTGGTCTGGAAACACCATATATTTT. This rearrangement joins TRBV29-1 to TRBJ1-3; D remains unclear. CDR1 and CDR2 from the germline V gene are SQVTM and ANQGSEA. V shed 6 bases and J shed 1 base, with 7 bases lying between them. The CDR3 consists of 12 residues.

V and J are TRBV5-8 and TRBJ2-7; TRBD1 agrees at 8 bases. V was pared by 3 bases and J by 7 bases, with 6 bases of the junction left unmatched. The germline CDR1 and CDR2 sequences are SGHTS and YDEGEE. The CDR3 length is 13 residues. CDR3 residues: CASSSGQAREQYF. Written as DNA, the CDR3 is TGTGCCAGCAGCTCGGGACAGGCACGGGAGCAGTACTTC. Full variable domain (missing parts from reference TRBV5-8 and TRBJ2-7): EAGVTQSPTHLIKTRGQQATLRCSPISGHTSVYWYQQALGLGLQFLLWYDEGEERNRGNFPPRFSGRQFPNYSSELNVNALELEDSALYLCASSSGQAREQYFGPGTRLTVT.

The chain combines TRBV27 with TRBJ2-6; 7 nucleotides agree with TRBD1. Unmatched junction bases numbered 14, after V lost 5 bases and J lost 1 base. The CDR3 length is 19 residues. From germline, CDR1 is MNHEY and CDR2 SMNVEV (reference sequence). In nucleotides, the CDR3 is TGTGCCAGCAGTCCACAATGGCAGGGGGTAGTTTCTGGGGCCAACGTCCTGACTTTC. Protein product: CASSPQWQGVVSGANVLTF.